Below, 17 T cell receptor beta chains from the same sample are listed, as sequenced in a study of PD-L1 blockade in urothelial cancer. Data came from immunoSEQ multiplex PCR; TCRdb stores just in-frame clones and leaves some out. The table includes more than 70,000 clones, roughly 89% detected once. The specimen was PBMCs, collected around atezolizumab (anti-PD-L1) treatment. These receptor sequences come from a man aged 60 to 69 with urothelial cancer.

V and J are TRBV6-6 and TRBJ2-2; 7 bases align to TRBD1. The CDR3 runs 15 residues. J gave up 2 bases and V 6 bases, and 6 bases lay outside the gene matches. Germline loops: CDR1 MNHNY, CDR2 SVGAGI (reference sequence). The DNA of the CDR3 is TGTGCCAGCAGCAGACAGGGACCAAACACCGGGGAGCTGTTTTTT. Translation gives CASSRQGPNTGELFF.

The gene calls are TRBV5-1 and TRBJ1-1, with a weak D call TRBD1 (6 bases). CDR1 is SGHRS, CDR2 YFSETQ, per germline. V lost 5 bases and J 3 bases, leaving 11 bases between the germline ends. This CDR3 has 13 amino acids. CDR3 nucleotides: TGCGCCAGCAGTCCCTCAGGGGACACTGAAGCTTTCTTT. Its translation is CASSPSGDTEAFF.

CDR3 in amino acids: CASSQDLAGVQGRPSNQPQHF. The CDR3 bases are TGCGCCAGCAGCCAAGATTTGGCCGGCGTACAGGGGCGGCCTAGCAATCAGCCCCAGCATTTT. The V and J genes are TRBV4-1 and TRBJ1-5, with TRBD1 matching over 7 bases. The CDR3 extends over 21 amino acids. Germline trimming cut 0 bases from V and 0 bases from J; bases unmatched to any gene: 17. Germline assignment: CDR1 MGHRA and CDR2 YSYEKL.

In its sample, this clone was seen once. The rearrangement joins TRBV19 to TRBJ2-7; TRBD1 matches at 8 bases. The length of the CDR3 is 13 residues. The junction had 7 bases not matched to a gene; V was cut back by 5 bases and J by 7 bases. Germline V gene lookup returns CDR1 LNHDA and CDR2 SQIVND (reference sequence). CDR3 sequence reads: CASSDQGAREQYF. The DNA for the CDR3 is TGTGCCAGTAGTGACCAGGGGGCGCGGGAGCAGTACTTC.

This chain joins TRBV7-9 and TRBJ1-3; the D is unclear. The V and J ends lost 3 bases and 4 bases respectively, with 13 bases between them. The CDR3 runs to 15 residues. The germline CDR1 and CDR2 sequences are SEHNR and FQNEAQ (reference sequence). The CDR3 loop is CASSFEIKVGNTIYF. Here the CDR3 DNA reads TGTGCCAGCAGCTTTGAGATTAAAGTAGGAAACACCATATATTTT.

This clone was observed a single time. The chain links TRBV14 to TRBJ2-7, with 9 bases that match TRBD2. The ends lost 4 bases at V and 1 base at J; junction bases unmatched: 11. CDR3 length: 17 residues. Germline CDR1 is SGHDN and CDR2 is FVKESK. This CDR3 reads CASSPLAGSASSYEQYF. CDR3 nucleotides: TGTGCCAGCAGCCCCCTAGCGGGGTCAGCTTCTTCCTACGAGCAGTACTTC.

The rearrangement joins TRBV11-2 to TRBJ2-5, with D tentatively TRBD1 (5 bases). Looked up from germline, CDR1 is SGHAT and CDR2 is FQNNGV. This CDR3 comprises 12 residues. The V end was cut by 8 bases, the J end by 0 bases, with 7 bases between. CDR3 bases: TGTGCCAGCGCCAGGGACCAAGAGACCCAGTACTTC. Translated, it gives CASARDQETQYF.

The V and J genes are TRBV7-2 and TRBJ2-2; a weak D match, TRBD2 (6 bases). Trimming removed 6 bases at V and 3 bases at J, with 11 bases between. The germline V gene has CDR1 SGHTA and CDR2 FQGNSA. This CDR3 region has 14 residues. DNA of the CDR3: TGTGCCAGCAGGGCGGGAAGGGACACCGGGGAGCTGTTTTTT. It encodes CASRAGRDTGELFF.

The V gene is TRBV5-1, the J gene TRBJ2-7; D remains ambiguous. Germline-derived CDR1 and CDR2 are SGHRS and YFSETQ. The CDR3 is 13 residues long. Trimming left V 0 bases short and J 3 bases short, with 7 bases between. The CDR3 sequence: CASSLGNSYEQYF. DNA of the CDR3: TGCGCCAGCAGCTTGGGGAACAGCTACGAGCAGTACTTC.

V usage is TRBV7-2 and J usage is TRBJ2-5, with D possibly matching TRBD2 (6 bases). The germline CDR1 and CDR2 sequences are SGHTA and FQGNSA. Trimming took 6 bases from V and 4 from J, leaving 12 bases between them. This CDR3 spans 13 amino acids. CDR3 DNA sequence: TGTGCCAGCAGTTATCAGGGAGGAGAGACCCAGTACTTC. The encoded protein is CASSYQGGETQYF. Variable domain in full (rest from reference TRBV7-2 and TRBJ2-5): GAGVSQSPSNKVTEKGKDVELRCDPISGHTALYWYRQSLGQGLEFLIYFQGNSAPDKSGLPSDRFSAERTGGSVSTLTIQRTQQEDSAVYLCASSYQGGETQYFGPGTRLLVL.

The chain employs TRBV5-4 and TRBJ2-5, with TRBD2 matching 8 bases. Per the germline V gene, CDR1 is SGHNT and CDR2 is YYREEE (reference sequence). The CDR3 is made up of 15 amino acids. With V trimmed by 3 bases and J by 1 base, 5 bases remained unmatched. Here the CDR3 reads CASSSIAGTQETQYF. The CDR3 coding sequence is TGTGCCAGCAGCTCCATAGCGGGGACCCAAGAGACCCAGTACTTC.

This chain's CDR3 is CASSFSAGGAPSYEQYF. CDR3 coding DNA: TGTGCCAGCAGTTTCTCCGCCGGAGGGGCCCCCTCCTACGAGCAGTACTTC. V usage is TRBV27 and J usage is TRBJ2-7; tentatively, D is TRBD2 (6 bases). Trimming removed 3 bases at V and 0 bases at J, with 18 bases between. The CDR3 totals 17 residues. Germline loops: CDR1 MNHEY, CDR2 SMNVEV (reference sequence).

The V and J genes are TRBV5-8 and TRBJ2-5; 7 nucleotides match TRBD2. Trimming took 0 bases from V and 4 from J; bases not matched to a gene: 6. The CDR3 is 15 amino acids. Germline CDR1 is SGHTS and CDR2 is YDEGEE. CDR3 in DNA: TGTGCCAGCAGCTTGGGGCTAGCGGACCGAGAGACCCAGTACTTC. It encodes CASSLGLADRETQYF.

This clone was seen once. V and J are TRBV19 and TRBJ2-2; maybe TRBD1 (6 bases). This CDR3 contains 16 residues. Germline V lookup: CDR1 LNHDA, CDR2 SQIVND (reference sequence). V was shortened by 7 bases and J by 8 bases, with 23 bases between the two germline ends. In nucleotides, the CDR3 is TGTGCCAGTATCGATCTCGGCAGGGGAAATTTTGGGGAGCTGTTTTTT. Its translation: CASIDLGRGNFGELFF. Together with reference TRBV19 and TRBJ2-2, the CDR3 gives the full variable domain: DGGITQSPKYLFRKEGQNVTLSCEQNLNHDAMYWYRQDPGQGLRLIYYSQIVNDFQKGDIAEGYSVSREKKESFPLTVTSAQKNPTAFYLCASIDLGRGNFGELFFGEGSRLTVL.

The chain joins TRBV6-5 to TRBJ2-7; no reliable D call. The CDR3 sequence is 14 residues long. V was pared by 2 bases and J by 0 bases, with 8 bases between. In germline, CDR1 is MNHEY, CDR2 SVGAGI. The CDR3 nucleotides read TGTGCCAGCAGTTACGATTACGGCTCCTACGAGCAGTACTTC. Protein product: CASSYDYGSYEQYF.

The V call is TRBV10-1, the J call TRBJ2-5; no clear D. The CDR3 consists of 12 residues. V was trimmed by 2 bases and J by 6 bases, leaving 7 bases between them. Germline V gene data show CDR1 as WNHNN and CDR2 as SYGVQD (reference sequence). The CDR3 DNA sequence: TGCGCCAGCAGTGAGGGCTTCCAGACCCAGTACTTC. Amino acids: CASSEGFQTQYF.

This clone was found once. The DNA of the CDR3 is TGTGCCGTACAGCCCCAAAATGAAAAACTGTTTTTT. It translates to CAVQPQNEKLFF. This sequence joins TRBV6-1 and TRBJ1-4; the D is unclear. V lost 11 bases to trimming and J lost 5 bases, with 12 bases between them. CDR3 length: 12 residues. Per germline, CDR1 MNHNS and CDR2 SASEGT.